This T cell receptor beta chain was recorded in a study of post-analysis software for immune sequencing data. Unique molecular identifiers featured in each of the TCR beta cDNA libraries. MiXCR was run by TCRdb on the PCR reads, yielding one entry per CDR3 protein. Of 800,000 to 950,000 distinct CDR3 sequences in the sample, 53% were seen once. The CDR3 is 17 residues long. Germline values: CDR1 SGDLS, CDR2 YYNGEE. Findings and limits, study-wide: In patients, about 5 TRBV segments were more frequent than in controls, with TRBV5-6, TRBV5-1 and TRBV20-1 among them.

Turning to this clonotype: What it binds is not known. One end of the junction is discordant with germline, which a read error may explain.

The rearrangement joins TRBV9 to TRBJ2-1; a possible D gene is TRBD1 (5 bases). This clonotype originated in a girl aged 5-17 years with multiple sclerosis. The sample consisted of blood. CDR3 nucleotide sequence: TGTGCCAGCAGCGTAAGGACCGGCAGTGGGGCCTACAATGAACAGTTCTTC. It codes for CASSVRTGSGAYNEQFF.